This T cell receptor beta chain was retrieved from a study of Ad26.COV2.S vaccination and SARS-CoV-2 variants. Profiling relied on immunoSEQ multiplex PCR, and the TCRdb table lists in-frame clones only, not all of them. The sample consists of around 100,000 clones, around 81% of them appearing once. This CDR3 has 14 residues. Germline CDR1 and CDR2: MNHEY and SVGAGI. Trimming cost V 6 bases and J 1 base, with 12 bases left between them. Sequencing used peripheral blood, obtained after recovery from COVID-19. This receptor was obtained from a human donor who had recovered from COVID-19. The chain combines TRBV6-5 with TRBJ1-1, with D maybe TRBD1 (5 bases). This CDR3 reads CASSLIGTNTEAFF. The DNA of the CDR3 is TGTGCCAGCAGCCTTATTGGGACGAACACTGAAGCTTTCTTT.